Following are 32 T cell receptor beta chains from one sample sequenced in a study of regulatory T cells in long-lasting Graves disease. CDR3 regions were amplified by Arm-PCR using iRepertoire HTBI primers to build TCR beta libraries. TCRdb reprocessed the multiplex PCR reads via MiXCR and lists one record per CDR3 protein. The table records 350,000 to 450,000 distinct CDR3 sequences, approximately 15% of them present only once. Time point indicated: newly diagnosed GD, antithyroid drugs for less than 3 months. RNA extracted from PBMCs served as the sequencing template. This sample was shared with a second study, whose subject was T cells in Graves' hyperthyroidism and ophthalmopathy.

Sequencing was performed on peripheral blood mononuclear cells (PBMCs), taken at new diagnosis, from a patient treated with antithyroid drugs. These receptors originate from a woman aged 40 to 50 with Graves disease.

In this sample, this clonotype turned up many times. V gene TRBV12-3 or TRBV12-4 combines with J gene TRBJ1-5; unclear D gene. The CDR3 spans 15 residues. Trimming took 1 base from V and 4 from J, leaving 11 bases between them. The CDR3 nucleotides are TGTGCCAGCAGTTTAGACCCCCAGGCTAATCAGCCCCAGCATTTT. Translation gives CASSLDPQANQPQHF.

V usage is TRBV2 and J usage is TRBJ2-1; 10 nucleotides line up with TRBD1. The CDR3 consists of 14 residues. Germline lookup yields CDR1 SNHLY and CDR2 FYNNEI. Trimming took 0 bases from V and 7 from J; bases not matched to a gene: 0. In DNA form, the CDR3 reads TGTGCCAGCAGTGAAGCGGACAGGGGGAATGAGCAGTTCTTC. Its protein is CASSEADRGNEQFF.

This clonotype was seen ten or more times. The chain carries TRBV7-3 and TRBJ2-1; 10 positions agree with TRBD2. V was pared by 6 bases and J by 7 bases, with 15 bases of the junction left unmatched. The V gene's germline CDR1 is SGHTA and CDR2 FQGTGA. There are 17 residues in the CDR3. CDR3 DNA sequence: TGTGCCAGCAGTACAGGGGCTAGCGGGAGTATCCCTAATGAGCAGTTCTTC. Its translation: CASSTGASGSIPNEQFF.

This clonotype has at least ten counts. The rearrangement joins TRBV12-5 to TRBJ2-5, with D perhaps being TRBD1 or TRBD2 (5 bases each). The CDR3 consists of 16 residues. In germline, CDR1 is LGHNT, CDR2 FRNRAP. Trimming stripped 0 bases from V and 7 bases from J, with 18 bases between. The CDR3 reads CASGLVGSNLGVTQYF. In DNA form, the CDR3 reads TGTGCTAGTGGTTTGGTGGGTTCAAATTTGGGGGTGACCCAGTACTTC.

This clonotype has ten or more counts. The chain uses TRBV14 and TRBJ2-7; 8 nucleotides match TRBD2. Germline loops: CDR1 SGHDN, CDR2 FVKESK. The junction had 16 bases not matched to a gene; V was cut back by 4 bases and J by 2 bases. The CDR3 consists of 18 residues. The CDR3 sequence: CASSLGGTRTSLTYEQYF. The DNA for the CDR3 is TGTGCCAGCAGCCTCGGTGGGACTCGGACTAGCCTAACCTACGAGCAGTACTTC.

This clonotype has a count of ten or more. This sequence joins TRBV5-1 and TRBJ2-1; TRBD2 agrees at 7 bases. The V gene end was trimmed by 4 bases and the J gene end by 6 bases; junction bases not matched to a gene: 13. CDR3 size: 16 residues. In germline, CDR1 is SGHRS, CDR2 YFSETQ. In DNA form, the CDR3 reads TGCGCCAGCAGCAAGGATGGCGGGAGCAACCTCAATGAGCAGTTCTTC. Amino acid sequence: CASSKDGGSNLNEQFF.

This clonotype was seen at least ten times. At one end the junction does not follow the germline gene, possibly because of a read error. This chain connects TRBV7-2 to TRBJ2-3; D is possibly TRBD2 (7 bases). The CDR3 length is 16 residues. Germline lookup yields CDR1 SGHTA and CDR2 FQGNSA. The CDR3, as DNA: TGTGCCGGCAGCCGACAAGGGGGGGCTAGGACAGATACGCAGTATTTT. Translating it yields CAGSRQGGARTDTQYF.

As concerns this clonotype: A far larger clone is off by one base, so a read error is likely. The chain recombines TRBV7-9 with TRBJ2-1, with no clear D. The CDR3 loop spans 14 amino acids. Germline assignment: CDR1 SEHNR and CDR2 FQNEAQ (reference sequence). This CDR3 is CASSLGFSYDEQFF. In DNA form, the CDR3 reads TGTGCCAGCAGCTTAGGGTTCTCCTACGATGAGCAGTTCTTC.

This clonotype was recorded at least ten times. V gene TRBV2 combines with J gene TRBJ2-7, with no clear D. Trimming cost V 2 bases and J 0 bases, with 2 bases left between them. This CDR3 is built from 12 residues. Germline V gene sequence: CDR1 SNHLY, CDR2 FYNNEI. CDR3 bases: TGTGCCAGCAGTGAACTCTCCTACGAGCAGTACTTC. It specifies CASSELSYEQYF.

The V call is TRBV11-3, the J call TRBJ2-1; 9 bases are shared with TRBD1. V shed 5 bases, J shed 3 bases, and the junction held 11 bases outside the gene matches. In germline, CDR1 is SGHNT, CDR2 YENEEA. The CDR3 sequence is 17 residues long. CDR3 loop: CASSPNRWDRVYNEQFF. CDR3 DNA: TGTGCCAGCAGCCCTAATAGGTGGGACAGGGTCTACAATGAGCAGTTCTTC.

This clonotype was counted at least ten times. The J gene is TRBJ2-1, the V gene TRBV2, with D perhaps TRBD1 (5 bases). V was pared by 2 bases and J by 4 bases, with 39 bases between. This CDR3 comprises 24 residues. Germline loops: CDR1 SNHLY, CDR2 FYNNEI. CDR3 loop: CASSEFEESGALNKLGRHYNEQFF. CDR3 DNA sequence: TGTGCCAGCAGTGAATTCGAGGAGAGTGGGGCCTTAAATAAACTCGGTAGGCATTACAATGAGCAGTTCTTC. Complete variable domain (other parts from reference TRBV2 and TRBJ2-1): EPEVTQTPSHQVTQMGQEVILRCVPISNHLYFYWYRQILGQKVEFLVSFYNNEISEKSEIFDDQFSVERPDGSNFTLKIRSTKLEDSAMYFCASSEFEESGALNKLGRHYNEQFFGPGTRLTVL.

The genes are TRBV12-3 or TRBV12-4 and TRBJ2-1, with 9 bases that match TRBD1. Trimming at V came to 8 bases and at J to 7 bases, leaving 9 bases not matched to a gene. CDR3 length equals 14 residues. In DNA form, the CDR3 reads TGTGCCAGCTACGGGACAGGGCGGGGGAATGAGCAGTTCTTC. It yields the protein CASYGTGRGNEQFF.

This clonotype was found many times. The rearrangement joins TRBV12-3 or TRBV12-4 to TRBJ2-1; the match to TRBD2 covers 9 bases. The CDR3 has 17 amino acids. V shed 5 bases, J shed 0 bases, and the junction held 8 bases outside the gene matches. The CDR3 is CASSLRTSASSYNEQFF. In nucleotides, the CDR3 is TGTGCCAGCAGTCTCCGGACTAGCGCGAGCTCCTACAATGAGCAGTTCTTC.

For this clonotype: Being one base from a much bigger clone, this may be a read error. Likely a read error: the CDR3 ends without its conserved phenylalanine or tryptophan. The V and J genes are TRBV29-1 and TRBJ2-5; no firm D call. With the DNA end fitting TRBJ2-1 better, the J assignment may be wrong. Germline V gene lookup returns CDR1 SQVTM and CDR2 ANQGSEA. The CDR3 has 8 residues. The CDR3 bases are TGCAGCGTTGGGGAGCAGTTCTTA. Amino acids: CSVGEQFL.

Regarding this clonotype: Likely a read error: the CDR3 ends without its conserved phenylalanine or tryptophan. The chain uses TRBV12-3 or TRBV12-4 and TRBJ2-5; 7 bases map to TRBD2. V lost 6 bases and J lost 7; bases outside the gene matches: 17. CDR3 length: 16 amino acids. CDR3 amino acids: CASSMGLADSGGTQYL. CDR3 in DNA: TGTGCCAGCAGCATGGGGCTAGCGGACTCGGGAGGGACCCAGTACTTA.

The V call is TRBV11-2, the J call TRBJ1-1, with a tentative D call TRBD1 (5 bases). V shed 1 base and J shed 4 bases, with 7 bases lying between them. The V gene's germline CDR1 is SGHAT and CDR2 FQNNGV. This CDR3 is 13 amino acids long. This chain's CDR3 is CASSLGQTTEAFF. CDR3 nucleotide sequence: TGTGCCAGCAGCTTAGGACAGACCACTGAAGCTTTCTTT. Supplemented by reference TRBV11-2 and TRBJ1-1, the full variable domain reads EAGVAQSPRYKIIEKRQSVAFWCNPISGHATLYWYQQILGQGPKLLIQFQNNGVVDDSQLPKDRFSAERLKGVDSTLKIQPAKLEDSAVYLCASSLGQTTEAFFGQGTRLTVV.

A note on this clonotype: A read error may explain this, as a much larger clone is one base away. The CDR3 sequence is CTSSLGTSSRGELFF. The CDR3 DNA reads as TGTACCAGCAGCTTAGGGACTAGCAGTCGCGGGGAGCTGTTTTTT. The rearrangement joins TRBV11-2 to TRBJ2-2, with TRBD2 identical over 9 bases. The CDR3 totals 15 residues. Germline values: CDR1 SGHAT, CDR2 FQNNGV.

In its sample, this clonotype was seen many times. The chain links TRBV2 to TRBJ2-5, with 7 bases fitting TRBD2. V lost 1 base, J lost 1 base, and 3 bases stayed unmatched. Germline CDR1 and CDR2: SNHLY and FYNNEI. The CDR3 is made up of 15 amino acids. For the CDR3, the DNA is TGTGCCAGCAGTGAAGAGAGCGGGGTCCAAGAGACCCAGTACTTC. This translates into CASSEESGVQETQYF.

This clonotype was found once. An end of the junction does not agree with germline; a read error may underlie this. This chain connects TRBV5-1 to TRBJ2-4; tentative D call: TRBD2 (6 bases). CDR1 is SGHRS, CDR2 YFSETQ, per germline. The CDR3 is 16 residues long. CDR3 amino acids: CASSLEAGLAKNIKHF. The CDR3 region has the DNA TGCGCCAGCAGCTTGGAAGCGGGCCTAGCCAAAAACATTAAGCACTTC.

This clonotype came up many times. The gene calls are TRBV6-1 and TRBJ2-1; D perhaps matches TRBD2 (5 bases). From germline, CDR1 is MNHNS and CDR2 SASEGT. The CDR3 consists of 15 residues. The V end lost 1 base, the J end lost 1 base, and 8 bases lay between the germline ends. The CDR3 region has the DNA TGTGCCAGCAGTGAAGGGACTGGATCCTACAATGAGCAGTTCTTC. Translation gives CASSEGTGSYNEQFF.

This clonotype showed up many times. The chain has TRBV11-2 and TRBJ2-2, with 8 nucleotides matching TRBD2. V trimming: 0 bases; J trimming: 4 bases; junction bases outside the gene matches: 7. CDR3 length: 17 residues. The germline V gene encodes CDR1 SGHAT and CDR2 FQNNGV. As DNA, the CDR3 is TGTGCCAGCAGCTTAGACATGACTAGCGTTGGCACCGGGGAGCTGTTTTTT. It specifies CASSLDMTSVGTGELFF.

The chain couples TRBV18 to TRBJ2-2; 13 bases agree with TRBD2. The V gene's germline CDR1 is KGHSH and CDR2 LQKENI. After removal of 2 bases from V and 8 bases from J, the junction contained 2 bases not matched to a gene. This CDR3 is 15 amino acids long. DNA of the CDR3: TGTGCCAGCTCACCAGGACTAGCGGGAGAAGGGGAGCTGTTTTTT. This sequence encodes CASSPGLAGEGELFF.

This clonotype came up many times. J is TRBJ2-1 and V is TRBV12-3 or TRBV12-4, with 7 bases that match TRBD2. The CDR3 sequence is 17 residues long. V shed 2 bases and J 9 bases; nucleotides not matched to a gene: 16. CDR3 in amino acids: CASSLQDYTSVRGEQFF. The CDR3 DNA sequence: TGTGCCAGCAGTTTACAGGATTATACTAGCGTTAGGGGTGAGCAGTTCTTC.

This clonotype has more than one count but fewer than ten. The chain couples TRBV13 to TRBJ2-7; D gene unclear. This CDR3 has 17 amino acids. Between the trimmed V and J ends, which lost 4 bases and 2 bases, there was a span of 21 bases. The germline V gene encodes CDR1 PRHDT and CDR2 FYEKMQ (reference sequence). CDR3 in amino acids: CASSSLDPGAVTYEQYF. The DNA for the CDR3 is TGTGCCAGCAGCTCCCTAGACCCTGGAGCAGTAACCTACGAGCAGTACTTC.

This clonotype has only a few counts. Its ends do not fully match the called genes, so a read error is possible. The rearrangement uses TRBV2 and TRBJ1-5; D unresolved. The CDR3 is 14 amino acids. Germline V gene data show CDR1 as SNHLY and CDR2 as FYNNEI. The CDR3: CAGSPGGSNQPQHF. CDR3 bases: TGTGCCGGCAGCCCAGGTGGGAGCAATCAGCCCCAGCATTTT. The whole variable domain, filled in from reference TRBV2 and TRBJ1-5, reads EPEVTQTPSHQVTQMGQEVILRCVPISNHLYFYWYRQILGQKVEFLVSFYNNEISEKSEIFDDQFSVERPDGSNFTLKIRSTKLEDSAMYFCAGSPGGSNQPQHFGDGTRLSIL.

This clonotype was recorded at least ten times. V usage is TRBV20-1 and J usage is TRBJ1-4, with 9 bases matching TRBD1. CDR1 DFQATT and CDR2 SNEGSKA come from the germline V gene (reference sequence). The CDR3 contains 15 residues. J was trimmed by 7 bases and V by 1 base; bases with no gene match: 7. The CDR3 region is CSARGATGGSEKLFF. CDR3 nucleotide sequence: TGCAGTGCTAGAGGCGCCACAGGGGGCAGTGAAAAACTGTTTTTT.

The chain carries TRBV3-1 and TRBJ2-1; 9 nucleotides agree with TRBD2. V trimming: 4 bases; J trimming: 4 bases; junction bases outside the gene matches: 5. The CDR3 length is 15 residues. Germline CDR1 reads LGHDT; CDR2 reads YNNKEL (reference sequence). This CDR3 reads CASSRNSGRYNEQFF. In DNA, the CDR3 is TGTGCCAGCAGCCGGAATAGCGGGAGATACAATGAGCAGTTCTTC.

This clonotype showed up many times. The chain has TRBV12-3 or TRBV12-4 and TRBJ2-5; D gene ambiguous. V shed 4 bases and J shed 9 bases, with 15 bases lying between them. The CDR3 runs 13 residues. The CDR3 DNA reads TGTGCCAGCAGTTCCCACGGGTACAGAGCCCAGTACTTC. Its translation: CASSSHGYRAQYF.

Details on this clonotype: A junction end diverges from the germline sequence, so it may reflect a read error. V is TRBV27 and J is TRBJ2-1; TRBD2 agrees at 8 bases. CDR1 and CDR2 (germline): MNHEY, SMNVEV (reference sequence). CDR3 length: 17 amino acids. CDR3 sequence (DNA): TGTGCCAGCAGTACCCGGGGGCTAGCGGGTATGTACAATGAGCAGCTCTTC. Protein: CASSTRGLAGMYNEQLF.

Ten or more counts support this clonotype. CDR3 sequence (DNA): TGTGCCAGCAGCTTAGCGGTGGGTACGCAGTATTTT. This encodes CASSLAVGTQYF. The J gene is TRBJ2-3, the V gene TRBV7-2; D is uncertain. In germline, CDR1 is SGHTA, CDR2 FQGNSA. The CDR3 length is 12 residues. Trimming left V 0 bases short and J 8 bases short, with 6 bases between.

V gene TRBV28 combines with J gene TRBJ1-2; tentatively, D is TRBD1 (5 bases). The CDR3 length is 14 residues. V gave up 3 bases and J gave up 0 bases, with 8 bases separating them. Per germline, CDR1 MDHEN and CDR2 SYDVKM. The DNA for the CDR3 is TGTGCCAGCAGTTTGTCGACAGCTAACTATGGCTACACCTTC. Translating gives CASSLSTANYGYTF.

In its sample, this clonotype was seen many times. This chain uses TRBV6-5 with TRBJ1-6; the match to TRBD1 covers 7 bases. Germline CDR1 and CDR2: MNHEY and SVGAGI. The CDR3 runs to 18 residues. Trimming removed 0 bases from V and 9 bases from J; junction bases left unmatched: 14. The CDR3 sequence is CASSYSAPRDSLFSPLHF. The CDR3 DNA sequence: TGTGCCAGCAGTTACTCGGCGCCCCGGGACAGTCTTTTTTCACCCCTCCACTTT.